This T cell receptor (beta chain) originates from a study of memory CD4+ T cells and cytomegalovirus serostatus (dated by TCRdb to the late 2010s). With respect to the entire study: A total of around 35 healthy Belgian adults, of whom 9 were CMV seropositive and 24 were CMV seronegative, were included in the cohort. To replicate a published TCR-based CMV serostatus classifier, the study sequenced CD4+ memory TCRbeta repertoires from a Belgian cohort whose cytomegalovirus serostatus was known.

A word on this clone: The antigen it recognizes is unknown. Base qualities were left out, and no much larger clone turns up one base away.

What the authors observed across the whole study: The results were interpreted as suggesting that the CMV-associated TCR signature is largely present in the CD4+ memory repertoire. Only CD4+CD45RO+ memory cells were sequenced, unlike the original study, which covered naive and memory CD4+ and CD8+ populations. Of under 200 previously reported CMV-associated TCRbeta sequences, about 68 appeared in the CD4+ memory repertoires, each in one to five individuals. For CMV serostatus prediction, a median bootstrapped AUC of approximately 0.95 was reached with the original framework, and a median bootstrapped AUC of approximately 0.89 was reached with a US-trained random forest. On the Belgian cohort, the classifier built on the original framework reached a median bootstrapped AUC of almost 0.96, with a 95% CI of 0.76-1.00.

Genomic DNA was extracted from sorted cells with the Quick-DNA Microprep Kit. Amplification of TCRbeta DNA was done with the immunoSEQ hsTCRbeta kit, following the protocol from the manufacturer. TCRbeta libraries were sequenced on an Illumina MiSeq instrument. Processing in the source paper ran as follows. Removing out-of-frame sequences left 2,204,828 distinct TCRbeta sequences, an average of around 67,000 per individual. Each individual was scored using the number of 150 to 200 previously reported CMV-associated TCRbeta sequences that the individual carried and the total number of productive distinct TCRbeta sequences. A beta-binomial model was reimplemented in Python, and scikit-learn random forests with default parameters were trained on data from the US cohort. On the Belgian cohort, classifier performance was reported as the median AUC, along with percentile confidence intervals, across 10,000 bootstrap iterations. TCRdb holds this immuneACCESS table with in-frame rearrangements only. Some clones are missing; in checked studies, unresolved V genes explain under half, and the rest has no known cause. V and J calls plus clone size are reproduced from that table; the DNA served to infer D and trimming. The sample records about 82,000 clones, more than 70% of which are singletons. The ten top clones hold around 0.73% of the sample.

Single viable CD3+CD4+CD8-CD45RO+ cells were sorted as memory CD4+ T cells on a FACSAria II. CMV serostatus was assessed using a Roche Elecsys assay, by which serum IgG against CMV pp150, pp28, p38 and p52 was detected. After thawing, total CD4+ T cells were enriched by positive selection with CD4 magnetic microbeads. Samples originated from another study that specifically interrogated the CD4+ T cell memory repertoire. Following standard operating procedures, peripheral blood mononuclear cells were isolated and cryopreserved, while serum was kept at -80 degrees C. The staining used CD3-PerCP (BW264/56), CD4-APC (RPA-T4), CD45RO-PE (UCHT1) and CD8-Pacific Orange (3B5) antibodies, and Sytox blue was used to exclude non-viable cells. CDR1 and CDR2, per the germline V gene (reference sequence), are MNHNY and SVGAGI. The CDR3, cysteine through phenylalanine, is 12 amino acids long. Only the CDR3 DNA stays, 36 bases, in frame from base 1. The V end loses 6 bases and the J end loses 5 bases, and a stretch of 10 bases separates them.

This clonotype originated in an adult in good health and CMV-seronegative. The sequencing sample was made of memory CD4+ T cells from blood. Here the chain combines TRBV6-6 and TRBJ1-1; TRBD1 is a possible D gene, resting on 6 matching bases. The CDR3 region: CASSRGQTEAFF. The DNA is as follows: TGTGCCAGCAGCCGCGGACAGACTGAAGCTTTCTTT.